This T cell receptor (beta chain) was identified during a study of blood T cell repertoires in COVID-19. Study in general: Nucleic acid was either cDNA or gDNA, and it came from T cells, B-cell-depleted T cells, or PBMCs.

Per the authors' pipeline: Reference gene primer amplification in the assay estimated nucleated cell counts. The protocol was immunoSEQ multiplex PCR, while the TCRdb copy is restricted to in-frame clones and leaves out a portion. V, J and clone size derive from that table, while D and trimming were established from the DNA sequence. This table holds around 290,000 clones, around 89% found once. CDR1 is KGHSH and CDR2 is LQKENI in the germline V gene. CDR3 size: 15 residues. The ends lost 2 bases at V and 2 bases at J; junction bases unmatched: 5. The clonotype comes from a middle-aged man with acute or convalescent COVID-19. This chain uses TRBV18 with TRBJ2-7, with 8 bases aligning to TRBD2. Sequencing was performed on peripheral blood. This CDR3 reads CASSPEVAGPYEQYF. The DNA for the CDR3 is TGTGCCAGCTCACCAGAAGTAGCGGGACCCTACGAGCAGTACTTC.